The following is a T cell receptor (beta chain) sequence with its context. Antigen specificity is unknown. The treatment is: approximately nine-day PBMC culture with coronavirus spike peptide pools or control peptides (ViraFEST assay). During the years 2011-2018, before the COVID-19 pandemic, the unexposed donor's CD4+ T cells were collected. Cultured CD4+ T cells had their DNA profiled by the Oncomine TCR Beta short-read assay. The authors extracted genomic DNA from cultured CD4+ T cells. Via MiXCR, TCRdb re-called the PCR reads, giving one row per CDR3 protein. This sample yields thousands of distinct CDR3 sequences, of which roughly 40% are seen a single time; around 35% belongs to the top ten. The data belong to a study of vaccination and CD4 T cells after COVID-19. Study observations and caveats: The rise in median SARS-CoV-2-reactive clonotypes, from about 20 to 38, was not significant.

Germline assignment: CDR1 SGHTS and CDR2 YDEGEE. Deletions cut 3 bases from V and 0 bases from J, with 15 bases between. The CDR3 totals 16 residues. The rearrangement uses TRBV5-8 and TRBJ1-1; D gene uncertain. The sample comprised CD4+ T cells from blood, cultured in vitro. The receptor's source is a human donor in good health. The CDR3 region is CASSWGKSMVNTEAFF. The CDR3 DNA reads TGTGCCAGCAGCTGGGGAAAATCCATGGTGAACACTGAAGCTTTCTTT.